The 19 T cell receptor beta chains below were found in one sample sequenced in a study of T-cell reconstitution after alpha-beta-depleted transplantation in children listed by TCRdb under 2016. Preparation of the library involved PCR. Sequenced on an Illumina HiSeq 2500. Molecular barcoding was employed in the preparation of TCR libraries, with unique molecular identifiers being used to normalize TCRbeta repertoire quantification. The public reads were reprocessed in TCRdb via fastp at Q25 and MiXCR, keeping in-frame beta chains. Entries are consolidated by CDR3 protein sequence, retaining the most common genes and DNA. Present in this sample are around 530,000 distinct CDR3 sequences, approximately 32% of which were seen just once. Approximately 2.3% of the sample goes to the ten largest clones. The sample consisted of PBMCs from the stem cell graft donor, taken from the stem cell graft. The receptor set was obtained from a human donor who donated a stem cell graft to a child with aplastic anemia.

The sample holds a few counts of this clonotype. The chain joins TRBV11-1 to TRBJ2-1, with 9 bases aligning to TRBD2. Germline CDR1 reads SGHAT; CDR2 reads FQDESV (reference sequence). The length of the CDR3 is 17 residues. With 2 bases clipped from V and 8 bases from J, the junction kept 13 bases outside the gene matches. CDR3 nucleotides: TGTGCCAGCAGCTTACCCCTGGGGACTAGCAAAGCCTATGAGCAGTTCTTC. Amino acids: CASSLPLGTSKAYEQFF. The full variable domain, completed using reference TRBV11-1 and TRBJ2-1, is EAEVAQSPRYKITEKSQAVAFWCDPISGHATLYWYRQILGQGPELLVQFQDESVVDDSQLPKDRFSAERLKGVDSTLKIQPAELGDSAMYLCASSLPLGTSKAYEQFFGPGTRLTVL.

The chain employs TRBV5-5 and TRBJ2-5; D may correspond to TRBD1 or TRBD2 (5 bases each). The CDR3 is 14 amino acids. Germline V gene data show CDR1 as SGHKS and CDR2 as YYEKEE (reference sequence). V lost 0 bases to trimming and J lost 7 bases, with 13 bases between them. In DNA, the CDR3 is TGTGCCAGCAGCTTGGAAGGGACGCGGAGGACCCAGTACTTC. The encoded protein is CASSLEGTRRTQYF.

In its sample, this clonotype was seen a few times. CDR3 region: CASRGTVATNEKLFF. The CDR3 DNA follows: TGTGCCAGCAGGGGGACAGTTGCAACTAATGAAAAACTGTTTTTT. This chain links TRBV27 with TRBJ1-4; 7 bases are a match to TRBD1. Germline lookup yields CDR1 MNHEY and CDR2 SMNVEV (reference sequence). This CDR3 has 15 amino acids. J gave up 0 bases and V 6 bases, and 4 bases lay outside the gene matches.

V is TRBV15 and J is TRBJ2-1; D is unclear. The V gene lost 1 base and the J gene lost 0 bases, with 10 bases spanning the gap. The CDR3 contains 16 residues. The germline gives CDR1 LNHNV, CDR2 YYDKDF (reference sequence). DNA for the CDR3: TGTGCCACCAGCAGAGTGCCGACGAGCTCCTACAATGAGCAGTTCTTC. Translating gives CATSRVPTSSYNEQFF.

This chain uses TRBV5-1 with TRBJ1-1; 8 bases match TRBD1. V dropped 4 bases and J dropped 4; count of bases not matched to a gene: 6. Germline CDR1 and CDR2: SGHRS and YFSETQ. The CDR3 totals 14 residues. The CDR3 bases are TGCGCCAGCAGCCTGGCCCAGGGGGCCACTGAAGCTTTCTTT. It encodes CASSLAQGATEAFF.

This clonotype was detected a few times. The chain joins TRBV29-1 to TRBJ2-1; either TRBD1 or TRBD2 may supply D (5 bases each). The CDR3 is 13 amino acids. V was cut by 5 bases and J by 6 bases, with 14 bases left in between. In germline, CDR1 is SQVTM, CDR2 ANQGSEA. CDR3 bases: TGCAGCGTTTTTCCGGGACCACTCAATGAGCAGTTCTTC. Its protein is CSVFPGPLNEQFF.

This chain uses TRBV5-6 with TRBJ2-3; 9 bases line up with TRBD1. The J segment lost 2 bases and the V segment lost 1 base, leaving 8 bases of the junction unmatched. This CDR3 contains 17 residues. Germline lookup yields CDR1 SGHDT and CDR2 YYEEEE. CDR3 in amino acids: CASSLLPGTGLTDTQYF. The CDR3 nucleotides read TGTGCCAGCAGCTTGCTTCCCGGGACAGGGCTCACAGATACGCAGTATTTT.

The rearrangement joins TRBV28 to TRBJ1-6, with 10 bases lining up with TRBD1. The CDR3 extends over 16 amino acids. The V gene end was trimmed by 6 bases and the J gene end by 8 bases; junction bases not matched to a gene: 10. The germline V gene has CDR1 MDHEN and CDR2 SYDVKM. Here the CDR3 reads CASRLGTDRGDSPLHF. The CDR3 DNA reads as TGTGCCAGCAGATTAGGGACGGACAGGGGGGATTCACCCCTCCACTTT.

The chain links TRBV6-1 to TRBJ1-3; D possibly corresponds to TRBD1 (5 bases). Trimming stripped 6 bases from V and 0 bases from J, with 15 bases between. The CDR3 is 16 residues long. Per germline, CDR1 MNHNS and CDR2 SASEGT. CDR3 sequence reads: CASREGDSSSGNTIYF. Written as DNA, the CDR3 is TGTGCCAGCAGGGAGGGCGACAGTTCCTCTGGAAACACCATATATTTT.

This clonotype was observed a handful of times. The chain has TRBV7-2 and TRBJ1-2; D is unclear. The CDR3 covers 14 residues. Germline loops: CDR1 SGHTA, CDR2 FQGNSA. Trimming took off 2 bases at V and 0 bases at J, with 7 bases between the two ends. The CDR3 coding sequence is TGTGCCAGCAGCTTAAGCCGAGCTAACTATGGCTACACCTTC. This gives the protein CASSLSRANYGYTF.

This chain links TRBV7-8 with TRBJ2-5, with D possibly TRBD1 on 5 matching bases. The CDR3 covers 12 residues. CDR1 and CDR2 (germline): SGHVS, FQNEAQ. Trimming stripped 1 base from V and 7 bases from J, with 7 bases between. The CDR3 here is CASSLVRVTQYF. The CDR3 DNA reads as TGTGCCAGCAGCTTAGTCAGGGTGACCCAGTACTTC.

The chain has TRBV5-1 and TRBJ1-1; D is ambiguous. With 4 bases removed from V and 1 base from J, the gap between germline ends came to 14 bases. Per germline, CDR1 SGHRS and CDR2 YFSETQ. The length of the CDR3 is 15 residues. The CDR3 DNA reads TGCGCCAGCAGCGCGAGAGGGTCGACGAACACTGAAGCTTTCTTT. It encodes CASSARGSTNTEAFF.

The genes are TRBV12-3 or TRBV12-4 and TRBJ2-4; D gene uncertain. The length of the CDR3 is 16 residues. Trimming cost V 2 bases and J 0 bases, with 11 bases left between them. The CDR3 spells CASSLQHGLAKNIQYF. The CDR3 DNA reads TGTGCCAGCAGTTTACAGCACGGGCTAGCCAAAAACATTCAGTACTTC.

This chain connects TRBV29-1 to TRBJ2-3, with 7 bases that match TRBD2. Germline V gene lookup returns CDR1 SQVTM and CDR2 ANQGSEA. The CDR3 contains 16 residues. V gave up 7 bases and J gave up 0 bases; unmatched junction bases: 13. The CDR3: CSAPRGSGGSTDTQYF. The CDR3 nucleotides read TGCAGCGCCCCCCGGGGTTCCGGGGGGAGCACAGATACGCAGTATTTT.

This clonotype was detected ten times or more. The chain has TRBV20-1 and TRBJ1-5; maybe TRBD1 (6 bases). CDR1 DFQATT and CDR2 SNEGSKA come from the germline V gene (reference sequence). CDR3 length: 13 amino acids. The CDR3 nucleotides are TGCAGCGCACGTACAGGGTCCAATCAGCCCCAGCATTTT. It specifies CSARTGSNQPQHF.

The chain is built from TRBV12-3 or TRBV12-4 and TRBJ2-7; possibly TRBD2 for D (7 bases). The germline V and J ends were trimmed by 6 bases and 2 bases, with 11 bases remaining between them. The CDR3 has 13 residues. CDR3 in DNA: TGTGCCAGCAGACCGGGGGGCACCTACGAGCAGTACTTC. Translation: CASRPGGTYEQYF.

Written as DNA, the CDR3 is TGCAGCGTTGGGCGGACTAGCGGTTACAATGAGCAGTTCTTC. Translation: CSVGRTSGYNEQFF. The V gene is TRBV29-1, the J gene TRBJ2-1, with 10 positions matching TRBD2. The germline V gene encodes CDR1 SQVTM and CDR2 ANQGSEA. The CDR3 is 14 amino acids. The V gene end was trimmed by 4 bases and the J gene end by 4 bases; junction bases not matched to a gene: 4.

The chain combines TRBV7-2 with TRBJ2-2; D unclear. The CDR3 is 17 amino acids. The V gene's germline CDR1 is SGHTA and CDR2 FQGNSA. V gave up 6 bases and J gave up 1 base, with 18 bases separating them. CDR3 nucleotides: TGTGCCAGCAGTCGATCTTTTTGGGGTATGAACACCGGGGAGCTGTTTTTT. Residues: CASSRSFWGMNTGELFF.

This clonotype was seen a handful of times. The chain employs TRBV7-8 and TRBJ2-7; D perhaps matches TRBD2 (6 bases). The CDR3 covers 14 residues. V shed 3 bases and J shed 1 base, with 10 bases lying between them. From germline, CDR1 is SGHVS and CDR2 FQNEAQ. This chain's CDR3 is CASSLDSGSYEQYF. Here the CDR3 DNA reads TGTGCCAGCAGCTTGGATAGCGGTTCCTACGAGCAGTACTTC.